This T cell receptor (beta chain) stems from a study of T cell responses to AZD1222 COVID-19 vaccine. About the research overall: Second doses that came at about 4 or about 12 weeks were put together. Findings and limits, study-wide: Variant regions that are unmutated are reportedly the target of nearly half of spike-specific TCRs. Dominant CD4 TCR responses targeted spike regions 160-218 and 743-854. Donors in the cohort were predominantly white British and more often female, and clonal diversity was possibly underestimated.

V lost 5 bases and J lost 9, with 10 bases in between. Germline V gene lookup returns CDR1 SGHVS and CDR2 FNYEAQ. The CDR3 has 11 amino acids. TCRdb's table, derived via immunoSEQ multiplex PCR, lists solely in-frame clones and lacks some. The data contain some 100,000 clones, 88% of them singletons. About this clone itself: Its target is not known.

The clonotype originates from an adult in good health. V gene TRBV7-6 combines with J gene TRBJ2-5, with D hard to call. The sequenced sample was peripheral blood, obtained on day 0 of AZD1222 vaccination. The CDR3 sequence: CASSPSEAQYF. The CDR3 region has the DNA TGTGCCAGCAGCCCCTCAGAAGCCCAGTACTTC.